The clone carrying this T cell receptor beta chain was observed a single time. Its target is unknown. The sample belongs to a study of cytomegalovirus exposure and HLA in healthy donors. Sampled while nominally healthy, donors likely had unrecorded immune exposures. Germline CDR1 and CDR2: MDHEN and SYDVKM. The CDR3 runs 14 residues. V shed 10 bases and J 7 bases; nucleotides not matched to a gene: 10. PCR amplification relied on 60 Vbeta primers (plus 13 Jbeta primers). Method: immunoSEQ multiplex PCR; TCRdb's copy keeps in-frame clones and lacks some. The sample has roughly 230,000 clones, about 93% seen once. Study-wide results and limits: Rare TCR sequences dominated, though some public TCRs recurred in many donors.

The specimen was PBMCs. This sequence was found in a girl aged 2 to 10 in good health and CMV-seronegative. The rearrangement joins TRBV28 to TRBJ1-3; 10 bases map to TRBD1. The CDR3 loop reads CATGTGVSANTIYF. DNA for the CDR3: TGTGCCACCGGGACAGGGGTTTCGGCGAACACCATATATTTT.